The 28 T cell receptor beta chains below were found in one sample sequenced in a study of T cell clusters in autoimmune cytopenias. One tube held mixed TRB-A and TRB-B primer pools for touch-down PCR. Using the multiplex PCR reads, TCRdb records one entry per CDR3 protein without DNA. The sample has 6,000 to 8,000 distinct CDR3 sequences, and its top ten clones hold approximately 62%. TRB was amplified from approximately 230 ng of peripheral blood genomic DNA per sample. The sample also formed part of further work on T cell repertoires in aging, cancer and after chemotherapy.

The sequenced sample was peripheral blood. Receptors originate from a human donor in good health.

V gene TRBV18 combines with J gene TRBJ2-3. The CDR3 totals 12 residues. In germline, CDR1 is KGHSH, CDR2 LQKENI. The CDR3 loop reads CASSPGTDTQYF.

The rearrangement uses TRBV29-1 and TRBJ2-7; TCRdb calls TRBD1, which cannot be checked without DNA. The CDR3 covers 13 residues. CDR1 and CDR2 (germline): SQVTM, ANQGSEA. The CDR3 protein is CSVEETGLYEQYF.

V is TRBV27 and J is TRBJ1-6; the D call from TCRdb, TRBD1, cannot be confirmed without DNA. The CDR3 is 14 amino acids. Germline assignment: CDR1 MNHEY and CDR2 SMNVEV (reference sequence). The CDR3 region is CASSGGAGRSPLHF.

The rearrangement joins TRBV19 to TRBJ1-2; TCRdb returns TRBD1, unconfirmable since there is no DNA. Per the germline V gene, CDR1 is LNHDA and CDR2 is SQIVND (reference sequence). This CDR3 comprises 14 residues. The chain's CDR3 is CASSTTSGTDGYTF.

This chain's CDR3 is CASSRGTGGETQYF. This sequence joins TRBV12-3 or TRBV12-4 and TRBJ2-5; the D gene TCRdb calls, TRBD1, cannot be checked with no DNA. This CDR3 has 14 residues.

V usage is TRBV7-9 and J usage is TRBJ2-3; TCRdb's D call, TRBD1, is unchecked because there is no DNA. The CDR3 sequence is 14 residues long. Germline V gene data show CDR1 as SEHNR and CDR2 as FQNEAQ (reference sequence). The CDR3: CASSRWRTGDTQYF.

This rearrangement joins TRBV19 to TRBJ2-7; TCRdb's assignment of TRBD1 cannot be checked, as there is no DNA. CDR3 length: 13 residues. Germline V gives CDR1 LNHDA, CDR2 SQIVND (reference sequence). CDR3 region: CASNRGLSYEQYF.

The chain has TRBV6-1 and TRBJ1-1; TCRdb returns TRBD1, unconfirmable since there is no DNA. The CDR3 covers 14 residues. Per the germline V gene, CDR1 is MNHNS and CDR2 is SASEGT. The CDR3 loop is CASTSTGGGTEAFF.

The rearrangement joins TRBV6-1 to TRBJ2-1; without DNA, the TCRdb call of TRBD2 cannot be checked. CDR3 size: 19 residues. Germline V gene lookup returns CDR1 MNHNS and CDR2 SASEGT. The CDR3 sequence: CASSVAPGGSGRPYNEQFF.

This clonotype is deemed hyperexpanded by its frequency. This chain uses TRBV29-1 with TRBJ2-1; TCRdb's assignment of TRBD1 cannot be checked, as there is no DNA. The CDR3 spans 15 residues. The germline V gene encodes CDR1 SQVTM and CDR2 ANQGSEA. The CDR3 loop reads CSVEGQLEGYNEQFF.

This chain connects TRBV29-1 to TRBJ1-2; TCRdb's assignment of TRBD1 cannot be checked, as there is no DNA. The CDR3 extends over 13 amino acids. CDR1 is SQVTM and CDR2 is ANQGSEA in the germline V gene. The CDR3 loop reads CSVAYRGHYGYTF.

This sequence joins TRBV4-3 and TRBJ1-1; without DNA, the TCRdb call of TRBD1 cannot be checked. The CDR3 extends over 13 amino acids. Per germline, CDR1 LGHNA and CDR2 YSLEER. CDR3 residues: CASSHRTGRNAFF.

V gene TRBV12-3 or TRBV12-4 combines with J gene TRBJ2-1; TCRdb gives TRBD2 as the D gene, but with no DNA this cannot be confirmed. The length of the CDR3 is 14 residues. CDR3 loop: CASSLTSGSNEQFF.

This chain uses TRBV19 with TRBJ1-5. CDR1 and CDR2 from the germline V gene are LNHDA and SQIVND (reference sequence). This CDR3 spans 15 amino acids. The CDR3 protein is CASSLDEGINQPQHF.

The gene calls are TRBV20-1 and TRBJ2-7; TCRdb lists TRBD2, though no DNA is available to test this call. CDR1 and CDR2 (germline): DFQATT, SNEGSKA (reference sequence). The length of the CDR3 is 14 residues. The CDR3 loop reads CSAARTSGSNEQYF.

The chain's CDR3 is CASSQEERRGYTF. The chain is built from TRBV11-1 and TRBJ1-2. In germline, CDR1 is SGHAT, CDR2 FQDESV (reference sequence). This CDR3 has 13 amino acids.

This chain joins TRBV5-1 and TRBJ2-2; the D call of TRBD2 rests on TCRdb alone, since no DNA is present to check it. Germline V gene sequence: CDR1 SGHRS, CDR2 YFSETQ. The CDR3 has 16 amino acids. CDR3 amino acids: CASSPRGSLAAGELFF.

The chain is built from TRBV19 and TRBJ2-2. CDR1 is LNHDA and CDR2 is SQIVND in the germline V gene (reference sequence). This CDR3 contains 16 residues. CDR3 sequence reads: CASSLDPLLGTGELFF.

The rearrangement links TRBV19 to TRBJ2-5; TCRdb lists TRBD2, though no DNA is available to test this call. The CDR3 is made up of 15 amino acids. Germline V gene lookup returns CDR1 LNHDA and CDR2 SQIVND (reference sequence). The CDR3 loop reads CASSLAGATQETQYF.

This chain uses TRBV5-5 with TRBJ1-1; TCRdb calls TRBD1, which cannot be checked without DNA. The germline gives CDR1 SGHKS, CDR2 YYEKEE (reference sequence). This CDR3 contains 15 residues. The CDR3 here is CASSPRTGENTEAFF.

The rearrangement uses TRBV19 and TRBJ1-2. In germline, CDR1 is LNHDA, CDR2 SQIVND (reference sequence). This CDR3 comprises 13 residues. The CDR3 here is CASSDGDWYGYTF.

The chain combines TRBV6-5 with TRBJ2-3; without DNA, the TCRdb call of TRBD1 cannot be checked. The CDR3 extends over 17 amino acids. Germline CDR1 MNHEY, CDR2 SVGAGI. The CDR3 sequence: CASSNSARSGAADTQYF.

This chain joins TRBV6-5 and TRBJ2-3; TCRdb gives TRBD1 as the D gene, but with no DNA this cannot be confirmed. Looked up from germline, CDR1 is MNHEY and CDR2 is SVGAGI. CDR3 length: 13 residues. The CDR3 loop is CASSPPLGDTQYF.

This chain links TRBV15 with TRBJ2-3. Germline CDR1 and CDR2: LNHNV and YYDKDF (reference sequence). The CDR3 is made up of 12 amino acids. The CDR3 spells CATAGGTDTQYF.

The chain carries TRBV27 and TRBJ1-2; the D call from TCRdb, TRBD1, cannot be confirmed without DNA. CDR3 length: 13 amino acids. Germline V lookup: CDR1 MNHEY, CDR2 SMNVEV (reference sequence). The CDR3 here is CASGDRTNYGYTF.

V is TRBV5-1 and J is TRBJ2-5; no DNA is available, so the TRBD1 call from TCRdb remains unchecked. The CDR3 has 15 amino acids. The germline CDR1 and CDR2 sequences are SGHRS and YFSETQ. The chain's CDR3 is CASSADGFWGETQYF.

The V gene is TRBV30, the J gene TRBJ1-2; TCRdb calls TRBD1, which cannot be checked without DNA. The length of the CDR3 is 13 residues. CDR1 is GTSNPN, CDR2 SVGIG, per germline (reference sequence). CDR3 residues: CAWSVTREYGYTF.

This chain connects TRBV19 to TRBJ1-1; TCRdb designates TRBD1, a call that cannot be tested without DNA. The CDR3 is made up of 14 amino acids. In germline, CDR1 is LNHDA, CDR2 SQIVND (reference sequence). CDR3 protein: CASRIPGDRGPAFF.